The TCR beta chain described here comes from a study of beta chain features in type 1 diabetes. Study-wide results and limits: VDJ junctions sequenced from type 1 diabetes patients showed fewer insertions and more deletions. For Type 1 diabetes patients, all four CD4+ subsets carried TCRB CDR3s that were moderately but significantly shorter.

As concerns this clone: What it binds is not known.

Naive, central memory, regulatory and stem cell-like memory cells within the CD4+ compartment were sorted using CD45RO/CCR7/CD25/CD127/CD95/CD27. The CDR3 totals 13 residues. Germline values: CDR1 SQVTM, CDR2 ANQGSEA. The ends lost 6 bases at V and 5 bases at J; junction bases unmatched: 5. As every portion of the isolated RNA was reverse transcribed, the sequencing read expressed TCRB transcripts. Sequencing of naive, central memory and regulatory T cell samples gave an average of approximately 3.8 million reads. Repertoires were generated with immunoSEQ multiplex PCR, while TCRdb's copy carries only in-frame clones and drops some. Among a few hundred thousand clones, approximately 25% were seen once, and the ten largest hold around 0.012%.

Specimen: naive CD4+ T cells from blood. V usage is TRBV29-1 and J usage is TRBJ1-1, with 11 nucleotides matching TRBD1. This TCR was recovered from a woman under 40 with type 1 diabetes. The CDR3 DNA reads as TGCAGCGTAACCGGGACAGGGGGTACTGAAGCTTTCTTT. This encodes CSVTGTGGTEAFF. Filled out from reference TRBV29-1 and TRBJ1-1, the complete variable domain reads SAVISQKPSRDICQRGTSLTIQCQVDSQVTMMFWYRQQPGQSLTLIATANQGSEATYESGFVIDKFPISRPNLTFSTLTVSNMSPEDSSIYLCSVTGTGGTEAFFGQGTRLTVV.